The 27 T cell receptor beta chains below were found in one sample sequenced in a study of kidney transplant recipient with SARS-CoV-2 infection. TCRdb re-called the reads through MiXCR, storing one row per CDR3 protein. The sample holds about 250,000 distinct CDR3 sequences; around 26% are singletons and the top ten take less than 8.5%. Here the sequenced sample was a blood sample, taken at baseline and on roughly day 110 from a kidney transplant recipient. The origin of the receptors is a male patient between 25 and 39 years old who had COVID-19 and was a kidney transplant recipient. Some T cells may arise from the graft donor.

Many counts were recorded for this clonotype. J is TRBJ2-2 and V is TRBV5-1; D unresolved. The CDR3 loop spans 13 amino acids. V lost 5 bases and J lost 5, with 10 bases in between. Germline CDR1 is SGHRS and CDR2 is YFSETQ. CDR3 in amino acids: CASSLEYTGELFF. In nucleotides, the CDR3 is TGCGCCAGCAGTCTGGAGTATACCGGGGAGCTGTTTTTT.

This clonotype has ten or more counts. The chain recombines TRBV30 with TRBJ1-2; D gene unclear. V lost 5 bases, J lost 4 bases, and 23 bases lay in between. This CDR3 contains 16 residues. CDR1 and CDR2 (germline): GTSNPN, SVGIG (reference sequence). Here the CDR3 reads CAWLCMRYRKTYGYTF. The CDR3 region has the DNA TGTGCCTGGCTTTGTATGCGTTATAGAAAGACCTATGGCTACACCTTC.

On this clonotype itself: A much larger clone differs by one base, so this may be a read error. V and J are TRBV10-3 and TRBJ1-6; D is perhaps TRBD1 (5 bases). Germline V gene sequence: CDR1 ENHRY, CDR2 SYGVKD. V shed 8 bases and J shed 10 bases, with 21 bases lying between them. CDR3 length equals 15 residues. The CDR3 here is CAIRDALRRGSPLHF. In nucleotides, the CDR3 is TGTGCCATCCGCGATGCACTACGGAGGGGATCACCCCTCCACTTT.

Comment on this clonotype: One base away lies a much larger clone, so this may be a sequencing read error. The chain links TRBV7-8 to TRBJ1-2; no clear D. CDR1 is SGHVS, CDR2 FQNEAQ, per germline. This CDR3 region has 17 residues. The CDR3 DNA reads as TGTGCCAACAGCGTAGAGTTGTTTACCCGAAAGACCTATGGCTACACCTTC. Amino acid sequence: CANSVELFTRKTYGYTF. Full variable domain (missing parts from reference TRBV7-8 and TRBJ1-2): GAGVSQSPRYKVAKRGQDVALRCDPISGHVSLFWYQQALGQGPEFLTYFQNEAQLDKSGLPSDRFFAERPEGSVSTLKIQRTQQEDSAVYLCANSVELFTRKTYGYTFGSGTRLTVV.

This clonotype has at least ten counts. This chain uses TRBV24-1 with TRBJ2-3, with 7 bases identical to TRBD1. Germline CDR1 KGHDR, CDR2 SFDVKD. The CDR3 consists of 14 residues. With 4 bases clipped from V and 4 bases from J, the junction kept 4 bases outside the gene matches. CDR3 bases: TGTGCCACCAGTGACCGGGACAGACCAGATACGCAGTATTTT. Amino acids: CATSDRDRPDTQYF.

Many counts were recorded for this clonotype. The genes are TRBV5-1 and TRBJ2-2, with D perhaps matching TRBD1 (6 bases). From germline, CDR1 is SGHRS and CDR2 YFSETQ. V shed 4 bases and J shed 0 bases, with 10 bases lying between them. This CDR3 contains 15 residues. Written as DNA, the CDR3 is TGCGCCAGCAGCCGGACAGCCTCGAACACCGGGGAGCTGTTTTTT. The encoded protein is CASSRTASNTGELFF. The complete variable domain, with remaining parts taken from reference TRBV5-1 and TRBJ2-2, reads KAGVTQTPRYLIKTRGQQVTLSCSPISGHRSVSWYQQTPGQGLQFLFEYFSETQRNKGNFPGRFSGRQFSNSRSEMNVSTLELGDSALYLCASSRTASNTGELFFGEGSRLTVL.

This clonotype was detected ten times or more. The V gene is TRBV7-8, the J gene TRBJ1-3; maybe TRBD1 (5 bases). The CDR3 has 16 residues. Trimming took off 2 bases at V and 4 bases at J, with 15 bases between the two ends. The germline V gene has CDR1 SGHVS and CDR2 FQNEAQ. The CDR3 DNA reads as TGTGCCAGCAGCTTATTTCCAGGGAGTACAGGAAACACCATATATTTT. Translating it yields CASSLFPGSTGNTIYF.

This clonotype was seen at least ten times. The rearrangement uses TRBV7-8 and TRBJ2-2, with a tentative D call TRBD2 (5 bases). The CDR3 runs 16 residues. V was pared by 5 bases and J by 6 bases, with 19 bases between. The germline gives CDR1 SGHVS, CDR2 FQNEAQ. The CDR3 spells CASSPFGVAGAGELFF. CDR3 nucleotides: TGTGCCAGCAGCCCATTCGGGGTAGCCGGGGCCGGGGAGCTGTTTTTT.

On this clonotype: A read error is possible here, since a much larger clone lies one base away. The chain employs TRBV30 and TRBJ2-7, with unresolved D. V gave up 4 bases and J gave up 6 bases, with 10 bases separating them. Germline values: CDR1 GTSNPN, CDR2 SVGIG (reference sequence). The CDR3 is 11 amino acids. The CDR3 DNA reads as TGTGCCTGGAAAGGCAGCTGCGAGCAGTACTTC. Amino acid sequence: CAWKGSCEQYF.

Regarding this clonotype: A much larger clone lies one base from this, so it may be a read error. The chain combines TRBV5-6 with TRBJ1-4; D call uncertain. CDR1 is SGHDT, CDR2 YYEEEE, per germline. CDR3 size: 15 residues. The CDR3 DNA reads TGTGCCAGCGGCTTGCGGGAGCTAACAAGTGAAAAACTGTTTTTT. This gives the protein CASGLRELTSEKLFF.

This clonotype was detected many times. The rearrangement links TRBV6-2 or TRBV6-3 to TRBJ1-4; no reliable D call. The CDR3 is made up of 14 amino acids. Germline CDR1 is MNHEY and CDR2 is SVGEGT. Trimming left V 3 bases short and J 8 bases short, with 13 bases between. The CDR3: CASSYWANEEKLFF. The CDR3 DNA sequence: TGTGCCAGCAGTTATTGGGCGAATGAGGAAAAACTGTTTTTT.

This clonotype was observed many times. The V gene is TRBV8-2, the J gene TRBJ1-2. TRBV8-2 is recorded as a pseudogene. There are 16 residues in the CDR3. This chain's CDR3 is CGSNIVDSRKTYGYTF. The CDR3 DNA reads TGTGGCAGTAATATCGTTGATAGCCGAAAGACCTATGGCTACACCTTC.

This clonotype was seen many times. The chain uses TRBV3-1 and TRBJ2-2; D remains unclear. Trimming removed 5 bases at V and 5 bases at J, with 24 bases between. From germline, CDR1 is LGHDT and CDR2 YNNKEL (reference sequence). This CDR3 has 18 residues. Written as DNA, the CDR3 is TGTGCCAGCAGCGACGTGGGTCCCATTTCAGGCTTGACCGGGGAGCTGTTTTTT. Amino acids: CASSDVGPISGLTGELFF.

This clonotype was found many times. As DNA, the CDR3 is TGTGCCAGCAGCGAAGCACGGGGAATTAATTCACCCCTCCACTTT. It codes for CASSEARGINSPLHF. The gene calls are TRBV14 and TRBJ1-6; unclear D gene. CDR3 length equals 15 residues. Germline lookup yields CDR1 SGHDN and CDR2 FVKESK. Between the trimmed V and J ends, which lost 5 bases and 6 bases, there was a span of 14 bases.

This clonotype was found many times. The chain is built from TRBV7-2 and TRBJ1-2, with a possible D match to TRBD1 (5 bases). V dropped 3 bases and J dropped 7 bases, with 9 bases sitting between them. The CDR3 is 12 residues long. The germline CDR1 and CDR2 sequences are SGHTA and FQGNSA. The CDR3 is CASSFPGLGYTF. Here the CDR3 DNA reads TGTGCCAGCAGCTTTCCAGGGCTTGGCTACACCTTC.

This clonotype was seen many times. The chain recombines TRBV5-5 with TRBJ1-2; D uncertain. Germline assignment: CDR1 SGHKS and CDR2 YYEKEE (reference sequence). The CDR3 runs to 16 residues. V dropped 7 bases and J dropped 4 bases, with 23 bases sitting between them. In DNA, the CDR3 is TGTGCCAGCGTCAGTTCTGTCTCGCGAAAGACCTATGGCTACACCTTC. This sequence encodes CASVSSVSRKTYGYTF.

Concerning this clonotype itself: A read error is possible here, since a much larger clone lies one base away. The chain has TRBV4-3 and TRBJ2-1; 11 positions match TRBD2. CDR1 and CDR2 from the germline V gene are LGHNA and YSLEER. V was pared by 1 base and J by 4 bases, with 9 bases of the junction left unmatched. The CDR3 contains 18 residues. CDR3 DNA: TGCGCCAGCAGCCAAGGTTGGGTAGCGGGAGGGTATTACAATGAGCAGTTCTTC. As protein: CASSQGWVAGGYYNEQFF.

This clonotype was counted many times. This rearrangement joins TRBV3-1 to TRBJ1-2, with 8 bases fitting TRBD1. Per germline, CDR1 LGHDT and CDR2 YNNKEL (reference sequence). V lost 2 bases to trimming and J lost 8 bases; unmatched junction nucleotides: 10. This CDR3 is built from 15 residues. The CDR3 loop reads CASSQFRQGTLGYTF. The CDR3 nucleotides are TGTGCCAGCAGCCAATTCCGACAGGGGACTTTGGGCTACACCTTC. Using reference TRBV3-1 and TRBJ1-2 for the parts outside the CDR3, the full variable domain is DTAVSQTPKYLVTQMGNDKSIKCEQNLGHDTMYWYKQDSKKFLKIMFSYNNKELIINETVPNRFSPKSPDKAHLNLHINSLELGDSAVYFCASSQFRQGTLGYTFGSGTRLTVV.

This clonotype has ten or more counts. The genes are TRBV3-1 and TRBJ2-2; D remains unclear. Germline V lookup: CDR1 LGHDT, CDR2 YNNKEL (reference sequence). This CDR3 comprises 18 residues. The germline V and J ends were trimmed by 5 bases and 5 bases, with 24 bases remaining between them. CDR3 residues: CASSLDDPISGLTGELFF. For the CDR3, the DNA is TGTGCCAGCAGCTTAGACGATCCCATTTCAGGCTTGACCGGGGAGCTGTTTTTT. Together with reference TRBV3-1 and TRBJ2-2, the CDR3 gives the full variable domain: DTAVSQTPKYLVTQMGNDKSIKCEQNLGHDTMYWYKQDSKKFLKIMFSYNNKELIINETVPNRFSPKSPDKAHLNLHINSLELGDSAVYFCASSLDDPISGLTGELFFGEGSRLTVL.

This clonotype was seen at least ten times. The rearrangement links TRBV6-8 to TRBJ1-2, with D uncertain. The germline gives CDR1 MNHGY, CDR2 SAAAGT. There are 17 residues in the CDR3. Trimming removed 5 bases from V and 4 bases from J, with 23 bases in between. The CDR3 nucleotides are TGTGCCAGCAGTGCTTTGAAACGCTCTAGAAAGACCTATGGCTACACCTTC. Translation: CASSALKRSRKTYGYTF.

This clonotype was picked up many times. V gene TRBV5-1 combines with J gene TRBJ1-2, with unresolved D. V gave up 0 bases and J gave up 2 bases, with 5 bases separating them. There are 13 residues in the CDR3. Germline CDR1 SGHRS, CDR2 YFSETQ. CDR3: CASSLGANYGYTF. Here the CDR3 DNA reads TGCGCCAGCAGCTTGGGAGCAAACTATGGCTACACCTTC.

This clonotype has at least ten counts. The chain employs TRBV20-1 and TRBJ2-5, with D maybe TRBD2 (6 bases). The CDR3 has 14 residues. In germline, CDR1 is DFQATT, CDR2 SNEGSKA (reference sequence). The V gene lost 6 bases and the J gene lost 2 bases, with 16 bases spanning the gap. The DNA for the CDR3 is TGCAGTGCCCGTGAGGCTAGCGAACAAGAGACCCAGTACTTC. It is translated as CSAREASEQETQYF.

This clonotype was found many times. As DNA, the CDR3 is TGTGCCAGCAGCCCCAGGACAGAGAATCAGCCCCAGCATTTT. Amino acids: CASSPRTENQPQHF. V gene TRBV7-8 combines with J gene TRBJ1-5; a possible D gene is TRBD1 (6 bases). CDR3 size: 14 residues. Trimming removed 5 bases at V and 4 bases at J, with 12 bases between. CDR1 SGHVS and CDR2 FQNEAQ come from the germline V gene.

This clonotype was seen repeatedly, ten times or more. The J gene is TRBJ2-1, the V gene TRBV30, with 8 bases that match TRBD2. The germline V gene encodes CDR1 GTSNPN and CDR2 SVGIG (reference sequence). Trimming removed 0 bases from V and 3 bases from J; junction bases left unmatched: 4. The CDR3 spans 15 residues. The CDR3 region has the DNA TGTGCCTGGAGTGTGCCGGGAGGGGTCTACAATGAGCAGTTCTTC. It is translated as CAWSVPGGVYNEQFF.

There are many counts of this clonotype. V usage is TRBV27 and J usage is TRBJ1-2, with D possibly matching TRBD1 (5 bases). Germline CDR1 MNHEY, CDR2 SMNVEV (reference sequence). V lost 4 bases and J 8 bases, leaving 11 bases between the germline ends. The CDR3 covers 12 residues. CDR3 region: CASSSRELGYTF. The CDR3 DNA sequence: TGTGCCAGCAGTTCCAGGGAATTGGGCTACACCTTC.

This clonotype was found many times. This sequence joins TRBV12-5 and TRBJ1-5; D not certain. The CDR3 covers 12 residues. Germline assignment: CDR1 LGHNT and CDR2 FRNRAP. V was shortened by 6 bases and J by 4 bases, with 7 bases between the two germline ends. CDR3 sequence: CASGQGNQPQHF. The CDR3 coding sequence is TGTGCTAGTGGCCAAGGGAATCAGCCCCAGCATTTT. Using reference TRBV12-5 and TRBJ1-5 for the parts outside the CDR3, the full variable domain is DARVTQTPRHKVTEMGQEVTMRCQPILGHNTVFWYRQTMMQGLELLAYFRNRAPLDDSGMPKDRFSAEMPDATLATLKIQPSEPRDSAVYFCASGQGNQPQHFGDGTRLSIL.

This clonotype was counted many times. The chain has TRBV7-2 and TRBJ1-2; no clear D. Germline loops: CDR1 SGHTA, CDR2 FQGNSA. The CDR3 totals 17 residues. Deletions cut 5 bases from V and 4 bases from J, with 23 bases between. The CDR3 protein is CASSVLPRDGKTYGYTF. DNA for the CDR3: TGTGCCAGCAGCGTGTTGCCCAGAGACGGAAAGACCTATGGCTACACCTTC.